This is a list of T cell receptor beta chains from one sample in a study of T cell repertoires in cytomegalovirus infection. Antigens for these TCRs are unknown. From the reads, TCRdb called clonotypes with MiXCR, one entry per CDR3 protein. There are about 830,000 distinct CDR3 sequences in the sample; approximately 29% occur only once, and roughly 12% lies in the top ten. The sequenced sample was cultured CD8+ T cells from PBMCs, obtained from culture after CMV antigen stimulation. These receptors all stem from a human donor in good health (CMV status not recorded). Some clones in this sample may be carry-over from other donors' samples. The CDR3 runs from the conserved cysteine through the conserved F or W. Fields, in order: CDR3 protein, CDR3 DNA, clone size, V gene, J gene, CDR3 length, D gene. A D gene is named only where the DNA matches it firmly. Clone sizes are given selectively: once, few, many, or a class where the clone is expanded.

CDR3aa: CASSSSPFNTGELFF
CDR3nt: TGTGCCAGCAGCTCGAGTCCCTTTAACACCGGGGAGCTGTTTTTT
abundance: many
v_gene: TRBV7-2
j_gene: TRBJ2-2
len: 15
d_gene: -

CDR3aa: CAISIQDYEQFF
CDR3nt: TGTGCCATCAGTATTCAAGATTATGAGCAGTTCTTC
abundance: few
v_gene: TRBV10-3
j_gene: TRBJ2-1
len: 12
d_gene: -

CDR3aa: CASSLFLDRGRGSTYNEQFF
CDR3nt: TGTGCCAGCAGCTTATTCCTGGACAGGGGCCGCGGTTCCACCTACAATGAGCAGTTCTTC
abundance: -
v_gene: TRBV11-2
j_gene: TRBJ2-1
len: 20
d_gene: TRBD1

CDR3aa: CASSPFLNTEAFF
CDR3nt: TGTGCCAGCAGCCCTTTCTTGAACACTGAAGCTTTCTTT
abundance: few
v_gene: TRBV5-5
j_gene: TRBJ1-1
len: 13
d_gene: -

CDR3aa: CASSYRGQRESHEKLFF
CDR3nt: TGTGCCAGCAGTTACAGGGGACAAAGGGAAAGCCATGAAAAACTGTTTTTT
abundance: -
v_gene: TRBV6-6
j_gene: TRBJ1-4
len: 17
d_gene: -

CDR3aa: CASSLAEVRTEAFF
CDR3nt: TGTGCCAGCAGCTTAGCAGAAGTCAGAACTGAAGCTTTCTTT
abundance: few
v_gene: TRBV7-6
j_gene: TRBJ1-1
len: 14
d_gene: -

CDR3aa: CASSRTEGMNTEAFF
CDR3nt: TGTGCCAGCAGCCGGACCGAGGGAATGAACACTGAAGCTTTCTTT
abundance: many
v_gene: TRBV7-6
j_gene: TRBJ1-1
len: 15
d_gene: -

CDR3aa: CASSSGQFNEKLFF
CDR3nt: TGTGCCAGCAGCTCCGGACAGTTTAATGAAAAACTGTTTTTT
abundance: -
v_gene: TRBV6-5
j_gene: TRBJ1-4
len: 14
d_gene: -

CDR3aa: CTSSLDFDSNQPQHF
CDR3nt: TGTACCAGTAGCCTCGATTTCGATAGCAATCAGCCCCAGCATTTT
abundance: -
v_gene: TRBV19
j_gene: TRBJ1-5
len: 15
d_gene: -

CDR3aa: CASSLELVGETKNIQYF
CDR3nt: TGTGCCAGCAGCTTAGAACTAGTCGGGGAGACCAAAAACATTCAGTACTTC
abundance: once
v_gene: TRBV7-8
j_gene: TRBJ2-4
len: 17
d_gene: -

CDR3aa: CASSPHEGDTDTQYF
CDR3nt: TGTGCCAGCAGCCCCCATGAGGGAGACACAGATACGCAGTATTTT
abundance: once
v_gene: TRBV11-3
j_gene: TRBJ2-3
len: 15
d_gene: -

CDR3aa: CASSLGALPQHF
CDR3nt: TGTGCCAGCAGCTTAGGGGCTTTGCCCCAGCATTTT
abundance: few
v_gene: TRBV7-9
j_gene: TRBJ1-5
len: 12
d_gene: -

CDR3aa: CASSYYGTGNQPQHF
CDR3nt: TGTGCCAGCAGTTACTATGGGACAGGGAATCAGCCCCAGCATTTT
abundance: many
v_gene: TRBV6-5
j_gene: TRBJ1-5
len: 15
d_gene: TRBD1

CDR3aa: CASSFGSLTDTQYF
CDR3nt: TGTGCTAGCAGCTTCGGGAGTCTCACAGATACGCAGTATTTT
abundance: -
v_gene: TRBV7-7
j_gene: TRBJ2-3
len: 14
d_gene: -

CDR3aa: CASSYFGGGSLSGANVLTF
CDR3nt: TGTGCCAGCAGTTACTTCGGGGGGGGATCGCTCTCTGGGGCCAACGTCCTGACTTTC
abundance: -
v_gene: TRBV6-6
j_gene: TRBJ2-6
len: 19
d_gene: TRBD2

CDR3aa: CASSFAGSSGNTIYF
CDR3nt: TGTGCCAGCAGTTTTGCGGGGAGCTCTGGAAACACCATATATTTT
abundance: many
v_gene: TRBV28
j_gene: TRBJ1-3
len: 15
d_gene: -

CDR3aa: CASSEYKTGDNYGYTF
CDR3nt: TGCGCCAGCAGTGAGTACAAGACAGGGGACAACTATGGCTACACCTTC
abundance: -
v_gene: TRBV10-1
j_gene: TRBJ1-2
len: 16
d_gene: TRBD1

CDR3aa: CASSWSGGQVYTQYF
CDR3nt: TGTGCCAGCAGTTGGAGCGGGGGGCAAGTTTATACGCAGTATTTT
abundance: -
v_gene: TRBV27
j_gene: TRBJ2-3
len: 15
d_gene: TRBD2

CDR3aa: CASSLDRGLFDEQFF
CDR3nt: TGTGCCAGCAGCTTGGATAGGGGCCTCTTCGATGAGCAGTTCTTC
abundance: many
v_gene: TRBV7-8
j_gene: TRBJ2-1
len: 15
d_gene: -

CDR3aa: CASSRDRVSGDGYTF
CDR3nt: TGTGCCAGTAGTAGGGACAGGGTCAGCGGAGATGGCTACACCTTC
abundance: once
v_gene: TRBV19
j_gene: TRBJ1-2
len: 15
d_gene: TRBD1

CDR3aa: CASSEGGGLNTEAFF
CDR3nt: TGTGCCAGCAGCGAAGGTGGGGGGTTGAACACTGAAGCTTTCTTT
abundance: -
v_gene: TRBV6-1
j_gene: TRBJ1-1
len: 15
d_gene: -

CDR3aa: CASSVRTGIYEQYF
CDR3nt: TGTGCCAGCAGTGTACGGACAGGGATATACGAGCAGTACTTC
abundance: -
v_gene: TRBV12-3/TRBV12-4
j_gene: TRBJ2-7
len: 14
d_gene: TRBD1

CDR3aa: CASSYSARLGATGELFF
CDR3nt: TGTGCCAGCAGTTACTCGGCGCGACTAGGGGCCACCGGGGAGCTGTTTTTT
abundance: once
v_gene: TRBV6-2/TRBV6-3
j_gene: TRBJ2-2
len: 17
d_gene: -

CDR3aa: CASSSPGVAKNIQYF
CDR3nt: TGTGCCAGCAGTTCCCCAGGGGTAGCCAAAAACATTCAGTACTTC
abundance: few
v_gene: TRBV6-5
j_gene: TRBJ2-4
len: 15
d_gene: -

CDR3aa: CASSFGQDYTGELFF
CDR3nt: TGTGCCAGCAGTTTCGGTCAGGACTACACCGGGGAGCTGTTTTTT
abundance: few
v_gene: TRBV12-3/TRBV12-4
j_gene: TRBJ2-2
len: 15
d_gene: -

CDR3aa: CASSLSVGEEGVKLFF
CDR3nt: TGTGCCAGCAGCTTATCCGTGGGAGAGGAAGGTGTAAAACTGTTTTTT
abundance: many
v_gene: TRBV7-9
j_gene: TRBJ1-4
len: 16
d_gene: -

CDR3aa: CASNTQGLGTEAFF
CDR3nt: TGTGCCAGCAATACACAGGGGCTGGGCACTGAAGCTTTCTTT
abundance: many
v_gene: TRBV6-5
j_gene: TRBJ1-1
len: 14
d_gene: TRBD1

CDR3aa: CASSQAGLAVYTDTQYF
CDR3nt: TGTGCCAGCAGCCAAGCCGGACTAGCGGTTTACACAGATACGCAGTATTTT
abundance: -
v_gene: TRBV14
j_gene: TRBJ2-3
len: 17
d_gene: TRBD2

CDR3aa: CASSVENLPYGYTF
CDR3nt: TGTGCCAGCAGCGTAGAAAACCTACCTTATGGCTACACCTTC
abundance: few
v_gene: TRBV9
j_gene: TRBJ1-2
len: 14
d_gene: -

CDR3aa: CASSYRGREQYF
CDR3nt: TGTGCCAGCAGTTACAGGGGACGGGAGCAGTACTTC
abundance: -
v_gene: TRBV6-1
j_gene: TRBJ2-7
len: 12
d_gene: TRBD1

CDR3aa: CASSLEAAYTEAFF
CDR3nt: TGTGCCAGCAGCTTAGAGGCAGCCTACACTGAAGCTTTCTTT
abundance: few
v_gene: TRBV7-6
j_gene: TRBJ1-1
len: 14
d_gene: -

CDR3aa: CASSSRLAETDTQYF
CDR3nt: TGTGCCAGCAGCTCCAGACTAGCTGAGACAGATACGCAGTATTTT
abundance: few
v_gene: TRBV7-6
j_gene: TRBJ2-3
len: 15
d_gene: TRBD2

CDR3aa: CASSSARDPGYTF
CDR3nt: TGCGCCAGCAGCTCGGCCAGGGATCCCGGCTACACCTTC
abundance: -
v_gene: TRBV5-1
j_gene: TRBJ1-2
len: 13
d_gene: -

CDR3aa: CASSQILGTGLGQPQHF
CDR3nt: TGCGCCAGCAGCCAAATTTTAGGGACAGGGTTGGGGCAGCCCCAGCATTTT
abundance: -
v_gene: TRBV4-1
j_gene: TRBJ1-5
len: 17
d_gene: TRBD1

CDR3aa: CATGTAGYEQYF
CDR3nt: TGTGCCACCGGGACAGCGGGCTACGAGCAGTACTTC
abundance: -
v_gene: TRBV15
j_gene: TRBJ2-7
len: 12
d_gene: -

CDR3aa: CASSLTRSSARSYEQYF
CDR3nt: TGTGCCAGCAGCTTAACCCGGTCCAGCGCCCGTTCCTACGAGCAGTACTTC
abundance: many
v_gene: TRBV7-6
j_gene: TRBJ2-7
len: 17
d_gene: -

CDR3aa: CASSRTGVDNYGYTF
CDR3nt: TGTGCCAGCAGCCGGACAGGGGTGGATAACTATGGCTACACCTTC
abundance: -
v_gene: TRBV6-5
j_gene: TRBJ1-2
len: 15
d_gene: TRBD1

CDR3aa: CASSQESGYYQPQHF
CDR3nt: TGCGCCAGCAGCCAAGAATCAGGGTATTATCAGCCCCAGCATTTT
abundance: -
v_gene: TRBV4-1
j_gene: TRBJ1-5
len: 15
d_gene: -

CDR3aa: CASRVQGKDWNEKLFF
CDR3nt: TGTGCCAGTAGGGTACAGGGTAAGGATTGGAATGAAAAACTGTTTTTT
abundance: few
v_gene: TRBV19
j_gene: TRBJ1-4
len: 16
d_gene: -

CDR3aa: CASSVAGAQETQYF
CDR3nt: TGTGCCAGCAGCGTAGCGGGGGCCCAAGAGACCCAGTACTTC
abundance: -
v_gene: TRBV9
j_gene: TRBJ2-5
len: 14
d_gene: -

CDR3aa: CASVSRRGGTDTQYF
CDR3nt: TGTGCCAGTGTATCAAGGCGGGGAGGCACAGATACGCAGTATTTT
abundance: -
v_gene: TRBV19
j_gene: TRBJ2-3
len: 15
d_gene: -

CDR3aa: CASSLGDHSYEQYF
CDR3nt: TGCGCCAGCAGCTTGGGCGACCACTCCTACGAGCAGTACTTC
abundance: -
v_gene: TRBV5-1
j_gene: TRBJ2-7
len: 14
d_gene: -

CDR3aa: CSVGTSPTDTQYF
CDR3nt: TGCAGTGTCGGGACTAGCCCCACAGATACGCAGTATTTT
abundance: -
v_gene: TRBV20-1
j_gene: TRBJ2-3
len: 13
d_gene: TRBD2

CDR3aa: CAIGEVPYNEQFF
CDR3nt: TGTGCCATTGGGGAAGTCCCCTACAATGAGCAGTTCTTC
abundance: -
v_gene: TRBV6-1
j_gene: TRBJ2-1
len: 13
d_gene: -

CDR3aa: CASSDRSNSPLHF
CDR3nt: TGTGCCAGTTCGGACAGGTCCAATTCACCCCTCCACTTT
abundance: few
v_gene: TRBV19
j_gene: TRBJ1-6
len: 13
d_gene: TRBD1

CDR3aa: CASSPYERGSYEQYF
CDR3nt: TGTGCCAGCAGCCCTTATGAGCGGGGATCCTACGAGCAGTACTTC
abundance: few
v_gene: TRBV7-9
j_gene: TRBJ2-7
len: 15
d_gene: TRBD2

CDR3aa: CASSFPLPDRAHMNTGELFF
CDR3nt: TGTGCCAGCAGTTTTCCCCTGCCGGACAGGGCCCACATGAACACCGGGGAGCTGTTTTTT
abundance: -
v_gene: TRBV7-4
j_gene: TRBJ2-2
len: 20
d_gene: TRBD1

CDR3aa: CASSLGQVSYNEQFF
CDR3nt: TGTGCCAGCAGCCTTGGACAGGTGTCCTACAATGAGCAGTTCTTC
abundance: few
v_gene: TRBV7-8
j_gene: TRBJ2-1
len: 15
d_gene: TRBD1

CDR3aa: CASSRGALTNTEAFF
CDR3nt: TGTGCCAGCTCGCGGGGGGCGCTGACTAACACTGAAGCTTTCTTT
abundance: many
v_gene: TRBV6-1
j_gene: TRBJ1-1
len: 15
d_gene: -

CDR3aa: CASWDGTTNTGELFF
CDR3nt: TGTGCCAGCTGGGACGGGACAACGAACACCGGGGAGCTGTTTTTT
abundance: -
v_gene: TRBV7-9
j_gene: TRBJ2-2
len: 15
d_gene: -

CDR3aa: CASRDVGRSYNEQFF
CDR3nt: TGTGCCAGCCGTGATGTGGGCCGGTCCTACAATGAGCAGTTCTTC
abundance: few
v_gene: TRBV6-1
j_gene: TRBJ2-1
len: 15
d_gene: -

CDR3aa: CASSLAGGYIEAFF
CDR3nt: TGTGCCAGCAGTTTAGCAGGAGGGTATATCGAAGCTTTCTTT
abundance: few
v_gene: TRBV27
j_gene: TRBJ1-1
len: 14
d_gene: -

CDR3aa: CASGGIGEQFF
CDR3nt: TGTGCCAGTGGGGGTATCGGAGAGCAGTTCTTC
abundance: -
v_gene: TRBV27
j_gene: TRBJ2-1
len: 11
d_gene: -